The 26 T cell receptor beta chains below were found in one sample sequenced in a study of spatial heterogeneity in lung cancer. The antigens these receptors bind are not known. Each CDR3 protein is one row after TCRdb ran MiXCR on the 5' RACE reads. The sample holds about 24,000 distinct CDR3 sequences; just under 9% are singletons and the top ten take about 8%. Points from the study as a whole: Counts that tracked tumor mutation counts were those of expanded intratumoral alpha and beta TCRs.

Time point denoted: sample taken at primary tumor resection. The sequencing used lung tumor tissue, collected at surgery. These receptors were obtained from a male donor with early-stage non-small cell lung cancer.

The sample holds many counts of this clonotype. The V and J genes are TRBV7-2 and TRBJ2-7, with 13 bases fitting TRBD2. This CDR3 has 14 amino acids. Germline V gene sequence: CDR1 SGHTA, CDR2 FQGNSA. J gave up 12 bases and V 5 bases, and 10 bases lay outside the gene matches. The CDR3 bases are TGTGCCAGCAGCCCAGGACTAGCGGGAGTATCCTCGTACTTC. Translating gives CASSPGLAGVSSYF.

This clonotype was seen many times. V gene TRBV7-2 combines with J gene TRBJ2-1; 7 nucleotides line up with TRBD2. The germline gives CDR1 SGHTA, CDR2 FQGNSA. The CDR3 has 15 residues. Trimming removed 2 bases from V and 5 bases from J; junction bases left unmatched: 6. The CDR3 is CASSLWRGGNNEQFF. Here the CDR3 DNA reads TGTGCCAGCAGCTTATGGCGCGGGGGTAACAATGAGCAGTTCTTC.

Many counts were recorded for this clonotype. This sequence joins TRBV10-3 and TRBJ2-3; D uncertain. V was trimmed by 6 bases and J by 1 base, leaving 11 bases between them. The CDR3 consists of 14 residues. Germline V lookup: CDR1 ENHRY, CDR2 SYGVKD. The CDR3 protein is CAISQLEGTDTQYF. Written as DNA, the CDR3 is TGTGCCATCAGCCAGCTAGAGGGCACAGATACGCAGTATTTT.

This clonotype was observed at least ten times. The chain links TRBV29-1 to TRBJ1-1; D gene uncertain. The ends were cut back, 5 bases at V and 1 base at J, with 8 bases in the middle. The germline V gene has CDR1 SQVTM and CDR2 ANQGSEA. This CDR3 contains 12 residues. The CDR3 loop reads CSVRRQNTEAFF. DNA for the CDR3: TGCAGCGTTCGCAGACAGAACACTGAAGCTTTCTTT.

This clonotype occurred many times. The V call is TRBV4-2, the J call TRBJ2-2; possibly TRBD2 for D (6 bases). Trimming shortened V by 0 bases and J by 0 bases, and 11 bases separated the two germline ends. There are 17 residues in the CDR3. Germline V gene lookup returns CDR1 LGHNA and CDR2 YNFKEQ. The CDR3 DNA sequence: TGTGCCAGCAGCCAAGATCAGCAGCGGGCGAACACCGGGGAGCTGTTTTTT. It is translated as CASSQDQQRANTGELFF.

By proportion, this clonotype is medium-sized. This chain connects TRBV10-3 to TRBJ2-7; tentatively, D is TRBD2 (6 bases). Trimming pared 8 bases from V and 1 base from J, leaving 24 bases between. Germline loops: CDR1 ENHRY, CDR2 SYGVKD. The CDR3 is 17 amino acids. DNA of the CDR3: TGTGCCATCTCCTTAATTCTAGCGCGAGACTCTTCCTACGAGCAGTACTTC. Translating it yields CAISLILARDSSYEQYF.

This chain uses TRBV6-1 with TRBJ2-7, with D possibly TRBD1 on 6 matching bases. The ends were cut back, 3 bases at V and 1 base at J, with 10 bases in the middle. CDR3 size: 14 residues. Germline V lookup: CDR1 MNHNS, CDR2 SASEGT. CDR3 amino acids: CASSDIQGSYEQYF. The CDR3 DNA reads TGTGCCAGCAGTGATATCCAGGGGTCCTACGAGCAGTACTTC.

In its sample, this clonotype was seen many times. The chain uses TRBV23-1 and TRBJ2-7; TRBD1 matches at 9 bases. TRBV23-1 is marked as an open reading frame, function uncertain. The CDR3 loop spans 15 amino acids. V was pared by 4 bases and J by 0 bases, with 4 bases of the junction left unmatched. The CDR3 is CASSLPGQGSYEQYF. CDR3 DNA: TGCGCCAGCAGTCTCCCGGGACAGGGCTCCTACGAGCAGTACTTC.

This clonotype appeared many times. The rearrangement uses TRBV9 and TRBJ2-1; 8 bases agree with TRBD2. CDR3 length: 15 residues. The junction had 8 bases not matched to a gene; V was cut back by 3 bases and J by 6 bases. Germline V gene sequence: CDR1 SGDLS, CDR2 YYNGEE. The CDR3 DNA reads as TGTGCCAGCAGCGCGGGTCTAGCGGGTGCCAATGAGCAGTTCTTC. The encoded protein is CASSAGLAGANEQFF.

Only a few counts were recorded for this clonotype. The V call is TRBV20-1, the J call TRBJ1-2; 9 nucleotides line up with TRBD1. CDR3 length: 13 amino acids. From germline, CDR1 is DFQATT and CDR2 SNEGSKA (reference sequence). The trim removed 6 bases at V and 4 bases at J, leaving 6 bases unmatched. The CDR3 DNA is TGCAGTGCAGATCCGGGACAGGGCTATGGCTACACCTTC. Amino acid sequence: CSADPGQGYGYTF.

This clonotype was seen a handful of times. This chain uses TRBV7-2 with TRBJ1-6; no clear D gene. Trimming removed 4 bases from V and 6 bases from J, with 13 bases in between. The CDR3 spans 15 residues. The germline V gene has CDR1 SGHTA and CDR2 FQGNSA. The CDR3, as DNA: TGTGCCAGCAGCTCACGGGCCGTAACTAATTCACCCCTCCACTTT. Its protein product is CASSSRAVTNSPLHF.

Many counts were recorded for this clonotype. This rearrangement joins TRBV14 to TRBJ2-2; tentative D call: TRBD2 (6 bases). Germline lookup yields CDR1 SGHDN and CDR2 FVKESK. The length of the CDR3 is 17 residues. Trimming shortened V by 5 bases and J by 0 bases, and 16 bases separated the two germline ends. The CDR3 DNA reads as TGTGCCAGCAGCAAGAGATCTAGCGTTACGAACACCGGGGAGCTGTTTTTT. Translation: CASSKRSSVTNTGELFF.

This clonotype was seen many times. The genes are TRBV12-3 or TRBV12-4 and TRBJ1-5, with 9 bases that match TRBD1. The CDR3 runs 15 residues. V shed 1 base, J shed 6 bases, and the junction held 4 bases outside the gene matches. The CDR3: CASSLVQGAGQPQHF. The CDR3 coding sequence is TGTGCCAGCAGTTTAGTACAGGGGGCCGGTCAGCCCCAGCATTTT.

This clonotype was seen repeatedly, ten times or more. This sequence joins TRBV7-3 and TRBJ1-5, with 12 bases identical to TRBD1. The CDR3 is made up of 21 amino acids. The germline gives CDR1 SGHTA, CDR2 FQGTGA. V gave up 0 bases and J gave up 1 base; unmatched junction bases: 13. CDR3: CASSLTLDPGQGAESNQPQHF. The CDR3 DNA is TGTGCCAGCAGCTTAACGTTGGATCCGGGACAGGGGGCTGAGAGCAATCAGCCCCAGCATTTT.

This sequence joins TRBV20-1 and TRBJ1-1, with D perhaps TRBD1 (5 bases). The CDR3 extends over 17 amino acids. Germline V CDR1 and CDR2: DFQATT, SNEGSKA (reference sequence). Between the trimmed V and J ends, which lost 5 bases and 5 bases, there was a span of 27 bases. The CDR3 loop is CSAYPIWDGNDETEAFF. CDR3 coding DNA: TGCAGTGCTTACCCTATCTGGGACGGTAATGACGAGACTGAAGCTTTCTTT.

In this sample, this clonotype turned up many times. V gene TRBV30 combines with J gene TRBJ2-3; 8 positions agree with TRBD2. The CDR3 consists of 14 residues. Trimming removed 5 bases from V and 2 bases from J; junction bases left unmatched: 6. In germline, CDR1 is GTSNPN, CDR2 SVGIG (reference sequence). Written as DNA, the CDR3 is TGTGCCTGGGGGGCGGGGGGAAACACAGATACGCAGTATTTT. It translates to CAWGAGGNTDTQYF.

This clonotype was seen a few times. The V call is TRBV4-1, the J call TRBJ2-5; a possible D gene is TRBD2 (7 bases). Germline loops: CDR1 MGHRA, CDR2 YSYEKL. The CDR3 is made up of 16 amino acids. V was trimmed by 0 bases and J by 5 bases, leaving 16 bases between them. CDR3 region: CASSQERRRGGETQYF. CDR3 in DNA: TGCGCCAGCAGCCAAGAGCGTCGCAGGGGAGGGGAGACCCAGTACTTC.

This clonotype showed up many times. The chain recombines TRBV28 with TRBJ2-7; no clear D gene. Trimming removed 3 bases at V and 2 bases at J, with 11 bases between. The V gene's germline CDR1 is MDHEN and CDR2 SYDVKM. The CDR3 has 14 residues. In DNA, the CDR3 is TGTGCCAGCAGTTTTAGGCAGGACCCCTACGAGCAGTACTTC. The encoded protein is CASSFRQDPYEQYF.

There are many counts of this clonotype. The rearrangement links TRBV6-2 or TRBV6-3 to TRBJ2-3, with D possibly being TRBD1 or TRBD2 (5 bases each). Germline-derived CDR1 and CDR2 are MNHEY and SVGEGT. CDR3 length equals 15 residues. V dropped 2 bases and J dropped 1 base, with 10 bases sitting between them. DNA of the CDR3: TGTGCCAGCAGTTACACCGGGGCCCGCACAGATACGCAGTATTTT. Residues: CASSYTGARTDTQYF.

This clonotype occurred many times. The chain uses TRBV5-1 and TRBJ2-7, with D possibly matching TRBD1 (6 bases). This CDR3 contains 14 residues. CDR1 SGHRS and CDR2 YFSETQ come from the germline V gene. V was shortened by 1 base and J by 5 bases, with 13 bases between the two germline ends. CDR3 residues: CASSLSRGRDEQYF. Here the CDR3 DNA reads TGCGCCAGCAGCTTGTCCAGGGGAAGGGACGAGCAGTACTTC.

This clonotype showed up just a few times. The chain is built from TRBV28 and TRBJ2-3, with D hard to call. Germline V gene sequence: CDR1 MDHEN, CDR2 SYDVKM. The V and J ends lost 7 bases and 0 bases respectively, with 14 bases between them. CDR3 size: 15 residues. The CDR3 is CASNHGSVSTDTQYF. As DNA, the CDR3 is TGTGCCAGCAACCACGGCAGCGTGAGCACAGATACGCAGTATTTT.

This clonotype was counted a few times. The rearrangement joins TRBV29-1 to TRBJ1-1; D call uncertain. This CDR3 comprises 14 residues. Germline V gives CDR1 SQVTM, CDR2 ANQGSEA. V lost 6 bases and J lost 4, with 18 bases in between. This CDR3 reads CSVYGRAELTEAFF. The CDR3 DNA reads as TGCAGCGTATACGGCCGGGCAGAACTCACTGAAGCTTTCTTT.

The chain uses TRBV12-5 and TRBJ1-1; D is unresolved. The CDR3 covers 12 residues. The germline V gene encodes CDR1 LGHNT and CDR2 FRNRAP. The V end was cut by 6 bases, the J end by 8 bases, with 13 bases between. CDR3 DNA: TGTGCTAGTGGACCTTTCGCCGGGGAAGCTTTCTTT. It is translated as CASGPFAGEAFF.

This clonotype was seen many times. CDR3 amino acids: CASSPVLQGYNEQFF. CDR3 sequence (DNA): TGTGCCAGCAGCCCTGTTCTTCAGGGATACAATGAGCAGTTCTTC. The chain carries TRBV7-6 and TRBJ2-1; a possible D gene is TRBD1 (5 bases). V gave up 5 bases and J gave up 4 bases, with 15 bases separating them. Germline V CDR1 and CDR2: SGHVS, FNYEAQ. The CDR3 has 15 residues.

Many counts were recorded for this clonotype. One end of the junction is discordant with germline, which a read error may explain. The gene calls are TRBV28 and TRBJ2-7, with 9 bases aligning to TRBD1. There are 15 residues in the CDR3. CDR1 is MDHEN and CDR2 is SYDVKM in the germline V gene. In nucleotides, the CDR3 is TGTGCCAGCAGTGCGCCGGGACAGGGCTCCAACGAGCAGTACTTC. It specifies CASSAPGQGSNEQYF.

This clonotype appeared many times. J is TRBJ2-7 and V is TRBV11-1, with TRBD1 matching over 7 bases. CDR1 and CDR2 from the germline V gene are SGHAT and FQDESV (reference sequence). There are 15 residues in the CDR3. Losses at the gene ends were 5 bases for V and 2 bases for J; bases not matched to a gene: 9. The CDR3 reads CASSRWDSRPYEQYF. CDR3 DNA: TGTGCCAGCAGCCGTTGGGACAGCCGACCCTACGAGCAGTACTTC.